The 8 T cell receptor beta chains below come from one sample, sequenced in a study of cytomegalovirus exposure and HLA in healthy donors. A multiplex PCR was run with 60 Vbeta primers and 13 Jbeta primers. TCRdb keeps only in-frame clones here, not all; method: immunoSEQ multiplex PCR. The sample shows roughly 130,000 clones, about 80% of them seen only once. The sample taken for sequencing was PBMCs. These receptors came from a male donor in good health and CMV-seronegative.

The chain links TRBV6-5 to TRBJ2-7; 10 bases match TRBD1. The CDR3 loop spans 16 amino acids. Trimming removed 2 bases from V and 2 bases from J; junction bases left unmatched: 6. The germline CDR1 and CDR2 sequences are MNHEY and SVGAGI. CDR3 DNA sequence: TGTGCCAGCAGTTACCCCGCCGGGACAGGGGCCTACGAGCAGTACTTC. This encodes CASSYPAGTGAYEQYF.

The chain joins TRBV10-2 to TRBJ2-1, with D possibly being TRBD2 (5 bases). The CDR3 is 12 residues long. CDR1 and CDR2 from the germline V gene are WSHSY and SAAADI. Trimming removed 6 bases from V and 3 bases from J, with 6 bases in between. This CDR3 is CASRDFYNEQFF. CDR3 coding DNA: TGCGCCAGCAGGGACTTCTACAATGAGCAGTTCTTC.

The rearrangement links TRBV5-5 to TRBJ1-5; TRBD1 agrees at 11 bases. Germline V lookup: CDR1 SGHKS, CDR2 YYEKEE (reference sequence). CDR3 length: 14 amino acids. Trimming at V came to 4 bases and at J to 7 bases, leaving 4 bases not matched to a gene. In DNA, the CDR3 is TGTGCCAGCAGCCTAGGACAGGGGGCACAGCCCCAGCATTTT. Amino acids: CASSLGQGAQPQHF.

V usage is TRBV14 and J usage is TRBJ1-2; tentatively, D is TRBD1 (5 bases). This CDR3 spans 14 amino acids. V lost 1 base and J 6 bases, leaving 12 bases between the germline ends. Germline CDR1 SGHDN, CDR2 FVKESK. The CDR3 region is CASSQAKTGDGYTF. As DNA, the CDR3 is TGTGCCAGCAGCCAAGCAAAAACGGGGGATGGCTACACCTTC. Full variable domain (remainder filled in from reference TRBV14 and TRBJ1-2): EAGVTQFPSHSVIEKGQTVTLRCDPISGHDNLYWYRRVMGKEIKFLLHFVKESKQDESGMPNNRFLAERTGGTYSTLKVQPAELEDSGVYFCASSQAKTGDGYTFGSGTRLTVV.

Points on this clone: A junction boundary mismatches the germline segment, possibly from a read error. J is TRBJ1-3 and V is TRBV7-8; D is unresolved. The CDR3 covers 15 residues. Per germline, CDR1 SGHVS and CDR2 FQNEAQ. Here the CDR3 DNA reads TGTGCCAGCAGCTTAGGGGCTACCTCTGGAAACACCATGTATTTT. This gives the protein CASSLGATSGNTMYF.

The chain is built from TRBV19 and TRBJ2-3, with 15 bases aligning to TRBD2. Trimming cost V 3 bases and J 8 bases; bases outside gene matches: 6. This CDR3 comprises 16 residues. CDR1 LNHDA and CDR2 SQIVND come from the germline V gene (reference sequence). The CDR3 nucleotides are TGTGCCAGTAGTATGGGACTAGCGGGAGGTATCGGTACGCAGTATTTT. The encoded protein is CASSMGLAGGIGTQYF.

The CDR3 loop is CASSTKGAIYNEQFF. For the CDR3, the DNA is TGTGCCAGCAGCACTAAGGGGGCTATCTACAATGAGCAGTTCTTC. This chain connects TRBV6-5 to TRBJ2-1; 7 positions match TRBD1. CDR3 length: 15 amino acids. Germline CDR1 reads MNHEY; CDR2 reads SVGAGI. V lost 6 bases, J lost 3 bases, and 8 bases stayed unmatched.

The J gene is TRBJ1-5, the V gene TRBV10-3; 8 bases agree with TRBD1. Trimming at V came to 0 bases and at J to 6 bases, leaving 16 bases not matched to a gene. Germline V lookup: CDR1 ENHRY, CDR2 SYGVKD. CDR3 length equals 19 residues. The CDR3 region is CAISESTQGRGQPTQPQHF. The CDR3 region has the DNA TGTGCCATCAGTGAGTCGACTCAGGGCAGGGGGCAACCCACTCAGCCCCAGCATTTT.